This T cell receptor beta chain is drawn from a study of blood T cell repertoires in COVID-19 (TCRdb year 2020). Regarding the research as a whole: Samples from collaborators originated in the United States, Italy and Spain and spanned both the acute and convalescent phases of COVID-19. The material from the prospective study consisted of cDNA or gDNA derived from T cells, B-cell-depleted T cells, or PBMCs. Deeply sampled blood TCRbeta repertoires from subjects exposed to, actively infected with, or recovered from COVID-19 were included in the dataset. The repertoires were released in a freely available public database intended as a resource for research on the immune response to SARS-CoV-2. The samples were drawn from two sources: the first 160 participants of the ongoing ImmuneRACE study, and about 1,300 subjects contributed by 6 global collaborators. Sample metadata almost always included a de-identified subject ID, COVID-19 status, age in years and sex. HLA class I and class II types, where available, came from metadata supplied by the sample provider rather than from assay-based typing. Overall results and qualifications from the work: The quantity of clinical and demographic metadata differed by source and by participant and was supplied without curation.

About this clone: It has no known antigen specificity. No quality values exist for individual bases; no much larger clone is one base distant.

V and J are truncated by 3 bases and 4 bases respectively, leaving an intervening sequence of 17 bases. Reading from cysteine to phenylalanine, the CDR3 counts 15 amino acids. The retained sequence is limited to the CDR3, 45 bases, with the frame set at the first base. CDR1 and CDR2 (SGDLS, YYNGEE) derive from the germline V gene. One collaborating source in Seattle enrolled patients during active infection and followed them longitudinally through the course of disease. Each collaborating institution followed its own protocols to collect whole blood in K2EDTA tubes. For TCRbeta analysis, collaborators shipped samples as frozen whole blood, isolated PBMCs, or DNA extracted from either of those sample types. TCRbeta CDR3 regions were amplified from genomic DNA by means of the immunoSEQ Assay, a bias-controlled multiplex PCR. The paper's processing steps were these. The number of nucleated cells in each sample was estimated by amplification of reference gene primers within the assay. To quantify the absolute abundance of each unique TCRbeta CDR3 rearrangement, sequence reads were collapsed and filtered. For each sample, productive Simpson clonality was calculated by taking the square root of Simpson's diversity index across productive rearrangements. The table was pulled from immuneACCESS by TCRdb, which kept in-frame rearrangements only. Such tables lose some clones; where checked, under half of the loss comes from unresolved V genes, and the rest has no known cause. The D gene and trimming were derived from the DNA, and the V and J assignments and clone size from that table. The sample data list about 440,000 clones, and approximately 90% of these were observed just once. The ten top clones hold over 10% of the sample.

The V and J segments used are TRBV9 and TRBJ2-7, and perhaps TRBD2 as D gene, on 5 matching bases. The sequence derives from a woman in her 50s with COVID-19, enrolled during active disease. The sequenced material came from peripheral blood. The DNA sequence reads TGTGCCAGCAGCGCACCGGGATCACCGCCATACGAGCAGTACTTC. It codes for CASSAPGSPPYEQYF.